This is a list of T cell receptor beta chains from one sample in a study of blood T cell repertoires in COVID-19. The data were produced by immunoSEQ multiplex PCR, yet TCRdb's version contains in-frame clones alone and is incomplete. Among about 260,000 clones, about 87% were seen once, and the ten largest hold around 0.87%. What was sequenced was PBMCs or T cells enriched from blood (not recorded which). All receptors come from a man aged 50-60 years who had been exposed to COVID-19. The CDR3 runs from the conserved cysteine through the conserved F or W. A D gene is named only where the DNA matches it firmly. Clone size is shown for a subset of rows, as once, few, many or a class of expanded clone.

DNA: TGTGCCAGCCATCAAGCGGGAGGATTTACCGGGGAGCTGTTTTTT; CDR3: CASHQAGGFTGELFF; J: TRBJ2-2; V: TRBV28; D: TRBD2; size: -
DNA: TGTGCCAGCAGCCGGACTAGCGTTGCAGATACGCAGTATTTT; CDR3: CASSRTSVADTQYF; J: TRBJ2-3; V: TRBV7-3; D: TRBD2; size: -
DNA: TGTGCCAGCAGTACTGACTATAATTCACCCCTCCACTTT; CDR3: CASSTDYNSPLHF; J: TRBJ1-6; V: TRBV6-5; D: -; size: -
DNA: TGTGCCACCAGGGGCCTGACAGCGAACACCGGGGAGCTGTTTTTT; CDR3: CATRGLTANTGELFF; J: TRBJ2-2; V: TRBV24-1; D: -; size: -
DNA: TGTGCCAGCAGCCCCAGTCCCGGGACAGGGTTTGATGAGCAGTTCTTC; CDR3: CASSPSPGTGFDEQFF; J: TRBJ2-1; V: TRBV13; D: TRBD1; size: -
DNA: TGTGCCAGCAGCCTCCACGCGACAGGCGGCTACACCTTC; CDR3: CASSLHATGGYTF; J: TRBJ1-2; V: TRBV21-1; D: -; size: -
DNA: TGTGCCAGCAGCTTAGGTTGGGGACTTGCTTCACCCCTCCACTTT; CDR3: CASSLGWGLASPLHF; J: TRBJ1-6; V: TRBV11-2; D: -; size: -
DNA: TGCAGTGCTAGTCTTGGGACAGGGCTCCAAGAGACCCAGTACTTC; CDR3: CSASLGTGLQETQYF; J: TRBJ2-5; V: TRBV20-1; D: TRBD1; size: -
DNA: TGTGCCAGCAGCTTATCCCCCCGAGATACGCAGTATTTT; CDR3: CASSLSPRDTQYF; J: TRBJ2-3; V: TRBV7-3; D: -; size: -
DNA: TGTGCCAGCAGCTTTGACTTTTATAATTCACCCCTCCACTTT; CDR3: CASSFDFYNSPLHF; J: TRBJ1-6; V: TRBV5-5; D: -; size: -
DNA: TGTGCCAGCAGTTACCTCCGTACAGGGGGAGGATATGGCTACACCTTC; CDR3: CASSYLRTGGGYGYTF; J: TRBJ1-2; V: TRBV6-5; D: TRBD1; size: -
DNA: TGTGCCAGCAGTTCCCCCACAGGGGGCAGTCAGCCCCAGCATTTT; CDR3: CASSSPTGGSQPQHF; J: TRBJ1-5; V: TRBV28; D: TRBD1; size: -
DNA: TGTGCCAGCAGCTTAGATGGACAGCTGCCATCTGGCTACACCTTC; CDR3: CASSLDGQLPSGYTF; J: TRBJ1-2; V: TRBV7-6; D: -; size: -
DNA: TGTGCCAGCAGCTTAGCGCGCGGGGCCTATGAGCAGTTCTTC; CDR3: CASSLARGAYEQFF; J: TRBJ2-1; V: TRBV13; D: -; size: -
DNA: TGTGCCAGCAGCTTAGGTCCCGTTAGCTCTGGAAACACCATATATTTT; CDR3: CASSLGPVSSGNTIYF; J: TRBJ1-3; V: TRBV7-2; D: -; size: -
DNA: TGTGCCAGCAGTTTGAACAGGAATCAGCCCCAGCATTTT; CDR3: CASSLNRNQPQHF; J: TRBJ1-5; V: TRBV12-3/TRBV12-4; D: -; size: -
DNA: TGCAGCGTTGGACAGGGGAGCAATCAGCCCCAGCATTTT; CDR3: CSVGQGSNQPQHF; J: TRBJ1-5; V: TRBV29-1; D: TRBD1; size: -
DNA: TGTGCCAGCAGCGAGATCTCTGGGGCCAACGTCCTGACTTTC; CDR3: CASSEISGANVLTF; J: TRBJ2-6; V: TRBV7-3; D: -; size: -
DNA: TGCGCCAGCAAGGTCCAGGTGAACACCGGGGAGCTGTTTTTT; CDR3: CASKVQVNTGELFF; J: TRBJ2-2; V: TRBV5-1; D: -; size: -
DNA: TGTGCCAGCACTGAGCCCCTCGTCCCCACCGGCTCTGGAAACACCATATATTTT; CDR3: CASTEPLVPTGSGNTIYF; J: TRBJ1-3; V: TRBV25-1; D: -; size: -
DNA: TGCGCCAGCAGCTTGGATGCGGGGTTCGACTATGGCTACACCTTC; CDR3: CASSLDAGFDYGYTF; J: TRBJ1-2; V: TRBV5-1; D: -; size: -
DNA: TGTGCCAGCAGTGGCCAGGGGTTGGAAAAACTGTTTTTT; CDR3: CASSGQGLEKLFF; J: TRBJ1-4; V: TRBV2; D: -; size: -
DNA: TGTGCCAGCTCACGGACAGTAAATAGCAATCAGCCCCAGCATTTT; CDR3: CASSRTVNSNQPQHF; J: TRBJ1-5; V: TRBV18; D: -; size: -
DNA: TGCAGCGTAGCGGGACAGGGAGACCAAGAGACCCAGTACTTC; CDR3: CSVAGQGDQETQYF; J: TRBJ2-5; V: TRBV29-1; D: TRBD1; size: once
DNA: TGTGCCAGCAGGCTGGGGGAGGTAGCCTACGAGCAGTACTTC; CDR3: CASRLGEVAYEQYF; J: TRBJ2-7; V: TRBV2; D: -; size: -
DNA: TGTGCCAGCAGCCGTGGCACAGAGAATCAGCCCCAGCATTTT; CDR3: CASSRGTENQPQHF; J: TRBJ1-5; V: TRBV7-9; D: -; size: -
DNA: TGTGCCAGCAGCCTGCGGGGTCAACAGCCCCAGCATTTT; CDR3: CASSLRGQQPQHF; J: TRBJ1-5; V: TRBV3-1/TRBV3-2; D: -; size: -
DNA: TGTGCCAGCTCACCGCTGACAGGGGGTCGGCTGATGAACACTGAAGCTTTCTTT; CDR3: CASSPLTGGRLMNTEAFF; J: TRBJ1-1; V: TRBV18; D: TRBD1; size: -
DNA: TGCGCCAGCAGCCCCCGGACTAGCGGAGAAGAGACCCAGTACTTC; CDR3: CASSPRTSGEETQYF; J: TRBJ2-5; V: TRBV5-1; D: TRBD2; size: -
DNA: TGTGCCAGCTCACCATCGAGGGCGAGCTCCTATAATTCACCCCTCCACTTT; CDR3: CASSPSRASSYNSPLHF; J: TRBJ1-6; V: TRBV18; D: -; size: -
DNA: TGTGCCAGTAGTATAGTTCAGGGGTCCACGCAGTATTTT; CDR3: CASSIVQGSTQYF; J: TRBJ2-3; V: TRBV19; D: -; size: -
DNA: TGTGCCAGCAGCGGAGTCGGCTATGGCTACACCTTC; CDR3: CASSGVGYGYTF; J: TRBJ1-2; V: TRBV11-3; D: -; size: -
DNA: TGTGCCTGGAGTCGCACAGGGGAAATCTATGGCTACACCTTC; CDR3: CAWSRTGEIYGYTF; J: TRBJ1-2; V: TRBV30; D: TRBD1; size: -
DNA: TGTGCCAGCTCACCACCGATTAACAGCATGAACACTGAAGCTTTCTTT; CDR3: CASSPPINSMNTEAFF; J: TRBJ1-1; V: TRBV18; D: -; size: -
DNA: TGTGCCAGCACGATCACAGGGAATGAAAAACTGTTTTTT; CDR3: CASTITGNEKLFF; J: TRBJ1-4; V: TRBV11-3; D: -; size: few
DNA: TGCGCCAGCAGCTTAGGGGGAAGGACCTACGAGCAGTACTTC; CDR3: CASSLGGRTYEQYF; J: TRBJ2-7; V: TRBV5-1; D: -; size: -
DNA: TGTGCCACCTCACCGATTACTTACACTGAAGCTTTCTTT; CDR3: CATSPITYTEAFF; J: TRBJ1-1; V: TRBV18; D: -; size: once
DNA: TGTGCCAGCAGGCTAAACGGTGAGCAGTTCTTC; CDR3: CASRLNGEQFF; J: TRBJ2-1; V: TRBV5-6; D: -; size: -
DNA: TGTGCCAGCTCACCCCTACTCACAGGGAACACTGAAGCTTTCTTT; CDR3: CASSPLLTGNTEAFF; J: TRBJ1-1; V: TRBV18; D: -; size: -
DNA: TGCGCCAGCAGCTCCACAGGGGGGAACACTGAAGCTTTCTTT; CDR3: CASSSTGGNTEAFF; J: TRBJ1-1; V: TRBV5-1; D: TRBD1; size: once
DNA: TGTGCCAGCAGCCCCTGGACAGGGGGAGACGTAGAAAAACTGTTTTTT; CDR3: CASSPWTGGDVEKLFF; J: TRBJ1-4; V: TRBV7-8; D: TRBD1; size: few
DNA: TGTGCCAGCAGCGTTCTCGGGACACTCTCGACCCATTTT; CDR3: CASSVLGTLSTHF; J: TRBJ1-5; V: TRBV7-8; D: -; size: -
DNA: TGTGCCAGCAGCTTGGATCAGGGGAAGATATCTGAAGCTTTCTTT; CDR3: CASSLDQGKISEAFF; J: TRBJ1-1; V: TRBV5-4; D: -; size: -
DNA: TGTGCCAGCTCACCCGACAGGGGAAGTCAGCCCCAGCATTTT; CDR3: CASSPDRGSQPQHF; J: TRBJ1-5; V: TRBV18; D: TRBD1; size: -
DNA: TGTGCCAGCAGCTTAGCGGCAGGGGTTGGTGAAGCTTTCTTT; CDR3: CASSLAAGVGEAFF; J: TRBJ1-1; V: TRBV7-9; D: -; size: -
DNA: TGTGCCAGCAGCTTAGTAAGGGAGGCAGATACGCAGTATTTT; CDR3: CASSLVREADTQYF; J: TRBJ2-3; V: TRBV7-9; D: -; size: -
DNA: TGCAGTGCTAGTCGAGGGCAGGAGAATCAGCCCCAGCATTTT; CDR3: CSASRGQENQPQHF; J: TRBJ1-5; V: TRBV20-1; D: -; size: -